The clone carrying this T cell receptor beta chain was detected only once. What it binds is not known. These data are taken from a study of cytomegalovirus exposure and HLA in healthy donors. Broader study findings: The study labeled more than 150 TCR beta chains cytomegalovirus-associated. As immune exposure information, only CMV serostatus was available.

The V gene's germline CDR1 is LNHDA and CDR2 SQIVND (reference sequence). The CDR3 contains 14 residues. V lost 5 bases, J lost 1 base, and 3 bases stayed unmatched. The PCR ran on 60 Vbeta and 13 Jbeta primers. Sequencing was performed with immunoSEQ multiplex PCR; in TCRdb, only in-frame clones are kept and a portion is missing. This table holds over 150,000 clones, about three quarters found once. Sequencing was carried out using PBMCs. The TCR originated in a man aged 18 to 29 in good health and CMV-seronegative. V usage is TRBV19 and J usage is TRBJ2-7; TRBD2 matches 9 bases. The CDR3 region is CASSVTSGSYEQYF. The CDR3 region has the DNA TGTGCCAGTAGTGTGACTAGCGGATCCTACGAGCAGTACTTC.